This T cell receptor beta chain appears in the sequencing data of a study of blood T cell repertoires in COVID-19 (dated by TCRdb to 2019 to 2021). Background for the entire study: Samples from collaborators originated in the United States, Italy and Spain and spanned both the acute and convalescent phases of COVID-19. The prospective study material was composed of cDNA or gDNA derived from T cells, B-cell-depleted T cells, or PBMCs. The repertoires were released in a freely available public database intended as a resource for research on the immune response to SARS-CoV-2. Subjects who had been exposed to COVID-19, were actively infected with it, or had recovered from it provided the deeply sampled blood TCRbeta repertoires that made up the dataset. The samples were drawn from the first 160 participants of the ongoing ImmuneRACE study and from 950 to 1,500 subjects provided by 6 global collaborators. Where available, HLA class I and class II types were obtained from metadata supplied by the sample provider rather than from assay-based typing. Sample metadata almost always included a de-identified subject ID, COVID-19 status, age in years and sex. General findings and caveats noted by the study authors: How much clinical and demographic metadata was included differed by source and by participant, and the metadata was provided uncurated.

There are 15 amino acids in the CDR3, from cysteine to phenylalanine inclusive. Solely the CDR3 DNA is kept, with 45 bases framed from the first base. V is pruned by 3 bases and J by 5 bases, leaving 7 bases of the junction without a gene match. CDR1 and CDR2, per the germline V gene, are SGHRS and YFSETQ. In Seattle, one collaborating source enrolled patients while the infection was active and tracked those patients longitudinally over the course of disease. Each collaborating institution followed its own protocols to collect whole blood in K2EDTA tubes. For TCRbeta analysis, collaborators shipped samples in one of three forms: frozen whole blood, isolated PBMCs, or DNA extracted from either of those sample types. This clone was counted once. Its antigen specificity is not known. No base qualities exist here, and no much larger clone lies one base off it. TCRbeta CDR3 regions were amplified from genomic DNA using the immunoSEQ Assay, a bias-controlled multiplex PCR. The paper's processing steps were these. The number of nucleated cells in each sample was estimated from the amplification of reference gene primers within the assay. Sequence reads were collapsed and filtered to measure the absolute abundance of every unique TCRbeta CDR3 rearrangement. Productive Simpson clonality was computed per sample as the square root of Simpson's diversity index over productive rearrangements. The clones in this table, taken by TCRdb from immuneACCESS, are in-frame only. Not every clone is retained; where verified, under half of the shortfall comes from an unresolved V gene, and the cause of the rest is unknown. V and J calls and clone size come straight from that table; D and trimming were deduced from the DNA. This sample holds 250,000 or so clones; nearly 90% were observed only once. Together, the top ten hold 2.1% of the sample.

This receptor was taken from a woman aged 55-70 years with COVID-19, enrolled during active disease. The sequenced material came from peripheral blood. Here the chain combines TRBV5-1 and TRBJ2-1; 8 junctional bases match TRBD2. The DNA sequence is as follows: TGCGCCAGCAGCTCCTTAAGCGGGGGCAACAATGAGCAGTTCTTC. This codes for CASSSLSGGNNEQFF.